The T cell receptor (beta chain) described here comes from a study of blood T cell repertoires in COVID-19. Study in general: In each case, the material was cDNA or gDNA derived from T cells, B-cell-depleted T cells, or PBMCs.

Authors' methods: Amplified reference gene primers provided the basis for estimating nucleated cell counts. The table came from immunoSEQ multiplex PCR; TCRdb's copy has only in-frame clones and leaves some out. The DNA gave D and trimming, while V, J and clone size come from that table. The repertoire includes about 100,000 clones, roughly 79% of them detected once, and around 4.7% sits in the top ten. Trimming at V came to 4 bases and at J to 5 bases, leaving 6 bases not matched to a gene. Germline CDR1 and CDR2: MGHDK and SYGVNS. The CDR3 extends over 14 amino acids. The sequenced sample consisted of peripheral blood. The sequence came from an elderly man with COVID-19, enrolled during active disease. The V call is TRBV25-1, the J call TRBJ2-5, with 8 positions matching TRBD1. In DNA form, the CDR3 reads TGTGCCAGCAGTGGTGGACAGGGCGGGGAGACCCAGTACTTC. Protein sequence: CASSGGQGGETQYF.